This is a list of T cell receptor beta chains from one sample in a study of blood T cell repertoires in COVID-19. This table comes from immunoSEQ multiplex PCR, and its TCRdb copy is limited to in-frame clones, with some not included. The sample has under 350,000 clones; 75% to 85% are singletons. The source material was peripheral blood. The receptors stem from a human donor in a cohort sampled during active COVID-19. Each CDR3 is given with its conserved first and last residue. Expanded clones get a size class; other rows say once, few or many, or leave the size out.

TRBJ2-1 | . | TRBV7-9 | CASSQRDSYNEQFF
TRBJ2-6 | . | TRBV9 | CASSVGASGGHSGANVLTF
TRBJ2-1 | . | TRBV5-1 | CASSTGRGAYEQFF
TRBJ2-7 | . | TRBV29-1 | CSVEDMDRGQEQYF
TRBJ2-1 | . | TRBV6-5 | CAGADRLSYNEQFF
TRBJ2-7 | . | TRBV25-1 | CASSPTGTLSYEQYF
TRBJ1-5 | . | TRBV19 | CASRGLGRQPQHF
TRBJ2-2 | . | TRBV6-5 | CASSSARNTGELFF
TRBJ1-2 | once | TRBV29-1 | CSVLAETNYGYTF
TRBJ2-6 | . | TRBV2 | CASSEKVRDKSHFSGANVLTF
TRBJ1-5 | . | TRBV4-1 | CASSQQTGTENQPQHF
TRBJ2-3 | . | TRBV6-1 | CASIESSGAFTDTQYF
TRBJ1-2 | few | TRBV10-3 | CAISESGNYGYTF
TRBJ2-1 | . | TRBV12-3/TRBV12-4 | CASSPPKYNEQFF
TRBJ2-2 | . | TRBV9 | CASSVGGPFTGELFF
TRBJ1-1 | once | TRBV29-1 | CSVERDRPEAFF
TRBJ1-1 | . | TRBV9 | CASSVLRDRGLAFF
TRBJ1-1 | . | TRBV3-1/TRBV3-2 | CASSQDRIWEAEAFF
TRBJ2-6 | . | TRBV6-2/TRBV6-3 | CASSYVRSSGANVLTF
TRBJ1-2 | . | TRBV6-5 | CASSYRGGYTF
TRBJ1-6 | . | TRBV5-6 | CASSLDGQRYNSPLHF
TRBJ1-2 | . | TRBV4-1 | CASRNYRGSGYGYTF